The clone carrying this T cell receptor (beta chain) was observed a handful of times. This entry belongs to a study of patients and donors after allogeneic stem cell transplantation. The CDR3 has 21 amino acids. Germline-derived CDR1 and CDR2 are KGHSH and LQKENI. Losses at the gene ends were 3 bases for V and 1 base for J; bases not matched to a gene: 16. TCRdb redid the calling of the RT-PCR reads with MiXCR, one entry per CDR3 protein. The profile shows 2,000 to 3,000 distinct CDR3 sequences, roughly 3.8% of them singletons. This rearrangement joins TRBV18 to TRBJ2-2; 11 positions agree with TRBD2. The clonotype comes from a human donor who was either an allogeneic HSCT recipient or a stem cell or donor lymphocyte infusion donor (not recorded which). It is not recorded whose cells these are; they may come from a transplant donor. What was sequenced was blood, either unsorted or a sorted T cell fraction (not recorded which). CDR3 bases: TGTGCCAGCTCACCCTTTCGCTCCGGGACTAGCGGAATCCGGAACACCGGGGAGCTGTTTTTT. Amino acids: CASSPFRSGTSGIRNTGELFF.